This T cell receptor (beta chain) was identified during a study of spatial heterogeneity in lung cancer. Findings and caveats of the study: The study found that expanded intratumoral alpha and beta TCR counts tracked tumor mutation counts.

As to this clonotype: Its antigen remains unknown.

The time point here: sample taken at primary tumor resection. The donor group consisted of some 70 patients who had untreated, early-stage non-small cell lung cancer. In TCRdb, the 5' RACE reads were re-called with MiXCR into one record per CDR3 protein. The table includes under 7,500 distinct CDR3 sequences, about an eighth detected once. The CDR3 is made up of 14 amino acids. Germline-derived CDR1 and CDR2 are LNHDA and SQIVND (reference sequence). V was pared by 7 bases and J by 3 bases, with 7 bases of the junction left unmatched. This TCR was recovered from a female donor with early-stage non-small cell lung cancer. The V and J genes are TRBV19 and TRBJ2-7, with 9 bases matching TRBD1. The input for sequencing was lung tumor tissue, taken at surgery. The CDR3 bases are TGTGCCAGTAAGAAGACAGGGGGAATCTACGAGCAGTACTTC. Translating gives CASKKTGGIYEQYF. Looking up the rest from reference TRBV19 and TRBJ2-7 gives the full variable domain: DGGITQSPKYLFRKEGQNVTLSCEQNLNHDAMYWYRQDPGQGLRLIYYSQIVNDFQKGDIAEGYSVSREKKESFPLTVTSAQKNPTAFYLCASKKTGGIYEQYFGPGTRLTVT.